The 14 T cell receptor beta chains below come from one sample, sequenced in a study of blood T cell repertoires in COVID-19. TCRdb keeps only in-frame clones here, not all; method: immunoSEQ multiplex PCR. The sample has some 110,000 clones, about 89% seen once. Material: peripheral blood. The receptors shown here come from a man between 35 and 55 years old with acute or convalescent COVID-19.

V gene TRBV9 combines with J gene TRBJ2-1; a weak D match, TRBD2 (5 bases). From germline, CDR1 is SGDLS and CDR2 YYNGEE. The germline V and J ends were trimmed by 0 bases and 7 bases, with 14 bases remaining between them. This CDR3 has 15 residues. The CDR3 spells CASSVVADLGNEQFF. The CDR3 region has the DNA TGTGCCAGCAGCGTAGTCGCGGACTTAGGAAATGAGCAGTTCTTC. Full variable domain (outside the CDR3, taken from reference TRBV9 and TRBJ2-1): DSGVTQTPKHLITATGQRVTLRCSPRSGDLSVYWYQQSLDQGLQFLIQYYNGEERAKGNILERFSAQQFPDLHSELNLSSLELGDSALYFCASSVVADLGNEQFFGPGTRLTVL.

The chain carries TRBV4-1 and TRBJ1-6; no firm D call. Looked up from germline, CDR1 is MGHRA and CDR2 is YSYEKL. The CDR3 spans 16 residues. Between the trimmed V and J ends, which lost 1 base and 5 bases, there was a span of 12 bases. The CDR3 DNA reads as TGCGCCAGCAGCCAAGTTACGACACCTAATAATTCACCCCTCCACTTT. Amino acid sequence: CASSQVTTPNNSPLHF.

The V and J genes are TRBV3-1 (or the pseudogene TRBV3-2) and TRBJ2-7; D may be TRBD1 (6 bases). CDR1 LGHDT and CDR2 YNNKEL come from the germline V gene (reference sequence). This CDR3 spans 12 amino acids. V was pared by 4 bases and J by 2 bases, with 6 bases between. DNA for the CDR3: TGTGCCAGCAGCCCAGGGGCCTACGAGCAGTACTTC. Amino acid sequence: CASSPGAYEQYF.

The rearrangement joins TRBV4-1 to TRBJ2-7; the match to TRBD2 covers 11 bases. This CDR3 is built from 16 residues. The V gene's germline CDR1 is MGHRA and CDR2 YSYEKL. V was pared by 5 bases and J by 2 bases, with 8 bases of the junction left unmatched. CDR3 protein: CASSSNSGGAAYEQYF. The CDR3 coding sequence is TGCGCCAGCAGCTCAAATAGCGGGGGGGCAGCCTACGAGCAGTACTTC.

V is TRBV11-2 and J is TRBJ1-1; D possibly corresponds to TRBD1 (5 bases). CDR3 length: 14 amino acids. V gave up 5 bases and J gave up 5 bases, with 15 bases separating them. In germline, CDR1 is SGHAT, CDR2 FQNNGV. CDR3 in amino acids: CASSPRAGGTEAFF. The CDR3 nucleotides read TGTGCCAGCAGCCCGAGGGCGGGGGGGACTGAAGCTTTCTTT. Variable domain in full (rest from reference TRBV11-2 and TRBJ1-1): EAGVAQSPRYKIIEKRQSVAFWCNPISGHATLYWYQQILGQGPKLLIQFQNNGVVDDSQLPKDRFSAERLKGVDSTLKIQPAKLEDSAVYLCASSPRAGGTEAFFGQGTRLTVV.

CDR3 loop: CASSVRAHNSPLHF. CDR3 nucleotides: TGTGCCAGCAGCGTCAGGGCCCATAATTCACCCCTCCACTTT. The J gene is TRBJ1-6, the V gene TRBV28, with D possibly matching TRBD1 (5 bases). This CDR3 comprises 14 residues. Germline CDR1 and CDR2: MDHEN and SYDVKM. Trimming left V 6 bases short and J 5 bases short, with 11 bases between.

The genes are TRBV6-6 and TRBJ2-1, with D uncertain. Trimming removed 5 bases from V and 8 bases from J, with 7 bases in between. The CDR3 covers 11 residues. From germline, CDR1 is MNHNY and CDR2 SVGAGI (reference sequence). CDR3 sequence reads: CASSPLHEQFF. DNA of the CDR3: TGTGCCAGCAGTCCCCTTCATGAGCAGTTCTTC.

The J gene is TRBJ1-3, the V gene TRBV4-1, with 7 bases aligning to TRBD1. Trimming at V came to 2 bases and at J to 0 bases, leaving 4 bases not matched to a gene. Germline CDR1 MGHRA, CDR2 YSYEKL. The CDR3 sequence is 16 residues long. The DNA of the CDR3 is TGCGCCAGCAGCCAAAGGGACAGAGGCTCTGGAAACACCATATATTTT. Encoded protein: CASSQRDRGSGNTIYF.

The rearrangement links TRBV9 to TRBJ2-7, with 7 bases that match TRBD2. V shed 2 bases, J shed 3 bases, and the junction held 2 bases outside the gene matches. CDR3 length equals 13 residues. In germline, CDR1 is SGDLS, CDR2 YYNGEE. CDR3 coding DNA: TGTGCCAGCAGCGTGGGGGGGTACTACGAGCAGTACTTC. This codes for CASSVGGYYEQYF.

The chain uses TRBV4-2 and TRBJ1-5; TRBD1 aligns across 7 bases. Looked up from germline, CDR1 is LGHNA and CDR2 is YNFKEQ. This CDR3 spans 17 amino acids. With 4 bases clipped from V and 0 bases from J, the junction kept 9 bases outside the gene matches. The CDR3 reads CASSPDPGTVSNQPQHF. The CDR3 DNA reads as TGTGCCAGCAGCCCAGACCCCGGGACAGTTAGCAATCAGCCCCAGCATTTT.

This sequence joins TRBV9 and TRBJ2-5; 11 nucleotides agree with TRBD2. Unmatched junction bases numbered 3, after V lost 0 bases and J lost 5 bases. This CDR3 region has 15 residues. Germline V lookup: CDR1 SGDLS, CDR2 YYNGEE. In DNA form, the CDR3 reads TGTGCCAGCAGCGTAGGTAGCGGGGGGGGTGAGACCCAGTACTTC. Its translation: CASSVGSGGGETQYF. Using reference TRBV9 and TRBJ2-5 for the parts outside the CDR3, the full variable domain is DSGVTQTPKHLITATGQRVTLRCSPRSGDLSVYWYQQSLDQGLQFLIQYYNGEERAKGNILERFSAQQFPDLHSELNLSSLELGDSALYFCASSVGSGGGETQYFGPGTRLLVL.

The rearrangement uses TRBV3-1 (or the pseudogene TRBV3-2) and TRBJ1-4; maybe TRBD1 (5 bases). The CDR3 extends over 11 amino acids. Germline V gene lookup returns CDR1 LGHDT and CDR2 YNNKEL (reference sequence). The V gene lost 1 base and the J gene lost 13 bases, with 7 bases spanning the gap. CDR3: CASSQGDSLFF. Written as DNA, the CDR3 is TGTGCCAGCAGCCAAGGGGACTCACTGTTTTTT.

The V gene is TRBV24-1, the J gene TRBJ2-2; 8 bases align to TRBD1. The CDR3 has 17 amino acids. With V trimmed by 5 bases and J by 4 bases, 11 bases remained unmatched. CDR1 and CDR2 from the germline V gene are KGHDR and SFDVKD. The CDR3 protein is CATSGPDRGPSTGELFF. The CDR3 DNA reads TGTGCCACCAGTGGGCCCGACAGGGGCCCATCCACCGGGGAGCTGTTTTTT.

The sample holds one count of this clone. This chain uses TRBV6-1 with TRBJ1-5; unclear D gene. CDR3 length: 13 amino acids. V lost 0 bases to trimming and J lost 5 bases, with 5 bases between them. CDR1 is MNHNS and CDR2 is SASEGT in the germline V gene. CDR3 region: CASSEAEDQPQHF. In DNA, the CDR3 is TGTGCCAGCAGTGAAGCGGAGGATCAGCCCCAGCATTTT.